The 2 T cell receptor beta chains in this list originate from one sample, sequenced in a study of blood T cell repertoires in COVID-19. The assay was immunoSEQ multiplex PCR, and TCRdb's table has in-frame clones only and misses some. Of about 67,000 clones in the sample, about 83% were seen once. Input material: peripheral blood. These receptors were obtained from a woman over 75 with acute or convalescent COVID-19.

V usage is TRBV6-5 and J usage is TRBJ2-5; maybe TRBD1 (6 bases). The CDR3 has 14 amino acids. Per germline, CDR1 MNHEY and CDR2 SVGAGI. Trimming shortened V by 6 bases and J by 5 bases, and 16 bases separated the two germline ends. CDR3 coding DNA: TGTGCCAGCAGCCTAACACAGGGTCCGGAGACCCAGTACTTC. The encoded protein is CASSLTQGPETQYF.

Concerning this clone: Distinct nucleotide sequences in the sample also encode this CDR3. The chain employs TRBV2 and TRBJ1-2; 11 nucleotides match TRBD1. Germline CDR1 and CDR2: SNHLY and FYNNEI. The CDR3 extends over 13 amino acids. The trim removed 7 bases at V and 7 bases at J, leaving 5 bases unmatched. CDR3 in DNA: TGTGCCAGCACCGGGACAGGGGGTTTTGGCTACACCTTC. It translates to CASTGTGGFGYTF.